A few counts support the clone carrying this T cell receptor beta chain. Primers included in the PCR were 60 Vbeta and 13 Jbeta primers. Sequencing used immunoSEQ multiplex PCR; TCRdb keeps in-frame clones, though not all of them. The sample lists roughly 180,000 clones; about 84% were seen once. The sample comes from a study of cytomegalovirus exposure and HLA in healthy donors. This CDR3 region has 13 residues. Trimming cost V 4 bases and J 8 bases, with 9 bases left between them. Germline V CDR1 and CDR2: MNHEY, SVGAGI. The receptor was derived from a man younger than 30 in good health and CMV-seronegative. The sample was PBMCs. V gene TRBV6-5 combines with J gene TRBJ1-6, with D possibly being TRBD1 (5 bases). DNA of the CDR3: TGTGCCAGCAGTTCCTTGACAGATTCACCCCTCCACTTT. The encoded protein is CASSSLTDSPLHF.